This TCR beta chain was captured in a study of blood T cell repertoires in COVID-19. Study in general: COVID-19 samples collected from the United States, Italy and Spain covered acute and convalescent phases. The analysed material was cDNA or gDNA that came from T cells, B-cell-depleted T cells, or PBMCs.

The sample holds one count of this clone. How the authors handled the data: Cell counts per sample came from amplifying reference gene primers. Sequenced by immunoSEQ multiplex PCR; TCRdb stores in-frame clones only, minus some. The D gene and trimming were derived from the DNA, and the V and J assignments and clone size from that table. The sample consists of tens of thousands of clones, approximately 80% of them appearing once. The CDR3 totals 15 residues. The germline CDR1 and CDR2 sequences are SGHVS and FQNEAQ. V lost 1 base and J lost 4, with 13 bases in between. This receptor was obtained from an elderly woman with acute or convalescent COVID-19. Input material: peripheral blood. V and J are TRBV7-8 and TRBJ1-1; the D is unclear. CDR3 sequence (DNA): TGTGCCAGCAGCTTAGACGGCCGGGGAGTCACTGAAGCTTTCTTT. Its protein product is CASSLDGRGVTEAFF.